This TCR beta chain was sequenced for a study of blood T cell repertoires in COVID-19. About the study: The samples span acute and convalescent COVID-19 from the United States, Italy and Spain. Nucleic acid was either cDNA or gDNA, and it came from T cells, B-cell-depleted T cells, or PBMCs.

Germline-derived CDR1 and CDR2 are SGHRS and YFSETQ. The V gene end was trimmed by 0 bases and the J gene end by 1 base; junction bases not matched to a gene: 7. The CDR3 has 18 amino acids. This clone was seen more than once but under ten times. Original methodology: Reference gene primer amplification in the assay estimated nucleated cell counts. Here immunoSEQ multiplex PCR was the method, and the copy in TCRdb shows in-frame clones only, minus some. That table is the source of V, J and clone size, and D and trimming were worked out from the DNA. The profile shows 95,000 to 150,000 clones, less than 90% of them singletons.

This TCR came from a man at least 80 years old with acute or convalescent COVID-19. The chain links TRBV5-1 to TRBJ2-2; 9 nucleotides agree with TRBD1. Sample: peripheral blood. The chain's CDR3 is CASSLARTGDWNTGELFF. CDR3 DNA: TGCGCCAGCAGCTTGGCCCGGACAGGGGATTGGAACACCGGGGAGCTGTTTTTT.